The 28 T cell receptor beta chains below all came from one sample that was sequenced in a study of CD8 T cells in ankylosing spondylitis. A single record per CDR3 protein comes from TCRdb applying MiXCR to the 5' RACE reads. The sample comprises about 360,000 distinct CDR3 sequences, 20% of which are singletons, and around 13% rests with the top ten. Input material: blood, either unsorted or a sorted T cell fraction (not recorded which). The source is a male donor with ankylosing spondylitis or in good health (not recorded which).

The chain uses TRBV5-5 and TRBJ2-1, with D perhaps TRBD2 (7 bases). Germline V gene lookup returns CDR1 SGHKS and CDR2 YYEKEE (reference sequence). This CDR3 comprises 16 residues. V was shortened by 4 bases and J by 3 bases, with 17 bases between the two germline ends. The CDR3 DNA is TGTGCCAGCAGCAAGGGTGGGGGGGCAGGCTACAATGAGCAGTTCTTC. Translation: CASSKGGGAGYNEQFF.

This clonotype was detected a few times. V usage is TRBV2 and J usage is TRBJ2-7; 12 nucleotides align to TRBD2. With V trimmed by 4 bases and J by 1 base, 5 bases remained unmatched. The CDR3 is 16 amino acids. Germline V gene data show CDR1 as SNHLY and CDR2 as FYNNEI. The CDR3 nucleotides are TGTGCCAGCAGTGGAGGACTAGCGGGGCGATCCTACGAGCAGTACTTC. It codes for CASSGGLAGRSYEQYF.

A few counts support this clonotype. J is TRBJ2-7 and V is TRBV29-1, with TRBD1 matching over 10 bases. The CDR3 spans 14 residues. V shed 3 bases and J 3 bases; nucleotides not matched to a gene: 5. CDR1 SQVTM and CDR2 ANQGSEA come from the germline V gene. The CDR3 region has the DNA TGCAGCGTTGAGGGACAGGGGTCAAACTACGAGCAGTACTTC. Its protein is CSVEGQGSNYEQYF.

The chain is built from TRBV29-1 and TRBJ2-5; 10 bases fit TRBD1. V was pared by 7 bases and J by 4 bases, with 3 bases of the junction left unmatched. Germline V CDR1 and CDR2: SQVTM, ANQGSEA. The CDR3 covers 12 residues. The CDR3 loop is CSATGGLETQYF. Here the CDR3 DNA reads TGCAGCGCGACAGGGGGCTTAGAGACCCAGTACTTC.

There are a few counts of this clonotype. The genes are TRBV29-1 and TRBJ2-7, with 12 positions matching TRBD1. This CDR3 is 14 amino acids long. After removal of 3 bases from V and 4 bases from J, the junction contained 4 bases not matched to a gene. Looked up from germline, CDR1 is SQVTM and CDR2 is ANQGSEA. CDR3 sequence (DNA): TGCAGCGTTGAGGGGACAGGGGGCATATACGAGCAGTACTTC. The encoded protein is CSVEGTGGIYEQYF.

In its sample, this clonotype was seen a few times. The chain recombines TRBV29-1 with TRBJ1-1; TRBD1 might be the D (6 bases). The CDR3 is made up of 13 amino acids. Germline V gene data show CDR1 as SQVTM and CDR2 as ANQGSEA. Trimming stripped 6 bases from V and 4 bases from J, with 15 bases between. The CDR3 is CSVRGGASTEAFF. CDR3 coding DNA: TGCAGCGTCCGAGGGGGGGCGAGCACTGAAGCTTTCTTT.

The CDR3 DNA reads as TGTGCCAGCAGTTCGGGGACAGGGGGTCTTAGGAATGAGCAGTTCTTC. It translates to CASSSGTGGLRNEQFF. This chain uses TRBV6-5 with TRBJ2-1; TRBD1 matches at 11 bases. Looked up from germline, CDR1 is MNHEY and CDR2 is SVGAGI. The trim removed 4 bases at V and 7 bases at J, leaving 9 bases unmatched. The CDR3 has 16 residues.

This clonotype was seen more than once but under ten times. The V gene is TRBV19, the J gene TRBJ2-1; D unclear. Deletions cut 1 base from V and 4 bases from J, with 14 bases between. This CDR3 contains 16 residues. Germline V gene lookup returns CDR1 LNHDA and CDR2 SQIVND (reference sequence). CDR3 sequence reads: CASSIAAQGRYNEQFF. In DNA form, the CDR3 reads TGTGCCAGTAGTATAGCGGCTCAAGGACGGTACAATGAGCAGTTCTTC.

The table lists this clonotype with a few counts. V and J are TRBV5-5 and TRBJ2-5; D uncertain. The germline V gene encodes CDR1 SGHKS and CDR2 YYEKEE (reference sequence). With 4 bases removed from V and 5 bases from J, the gap between germline ends came to 9 bases. This CDR3 is built from 12 residues. The CDR3 region is CASSMMGETQYF. The CDR3 region has the DNA TGTGCCAGCAGCATGATGGGGGAGACCCAGTACTTC.

This clonotype was counted between two and nine times. V is TRBV9 and J is TRBJ2-1; 13 bases line up with TRBD2. J gave up 15 bases and V 2 bases, and 8 bases lay outside the gene matches. The CDR3 is made up of 14 amino acids. Germline-derived CDR1 and CDR2 are SGDLS and YYNGEE. The CDR3 sequence: CASSVQTSGGHVFF. The CDR3 DNA reads TGTGCCAGCAGCGTCCAGACTAGCGGGGGGCACGTGTTCTTC.

This clonotype was seen only a few times. The V call is TRBV7-2, the J call TRBJ2-1; no definite D call. CDR1 and CDR2 from the germline V gene are SGHTA and FQGNSA. Trimming removed 1 base at V and 9 bases at J, with 7 bases between. This CDR3 has 12 amino acids. The CDR3 loop is CASSLVVPEQFF. The CDR3 DNA sequence: TGTGCCAGCAGCTTAGTGGTACCTGAGCAGTTCTTC.

This clonotype has just a few counts. The genes are TRBV12-3 or TRBV12-4 and TRBJ2-2, with D possibly matching TRBD2 (6 bases). Trimming took 8 bases from V and 3 from J, leaving 10 bases between them. This CDR3 has 13 residues. This CDR3 is CASGGSYTGELFF. In nucleotides, the CDR3 is TGTGCCAGCGGGGGGTCGTACACCGGGGAGCTGTTTTTT.

This clonotype was counted between two and nine times. J is TRBJ2-7 and V is TRBV4-1; D call uncertain. The V end lost 4 bases, the J end lost 2 bases, and 15 bases lay between the germline ends. The germline CDR1 and CDR2 sequences are MGHRA and YSYEKL. The CDR3 runs 15 residues. For the CDR3, the DNA is TGCGCCAGCAGCCCACGGGCAACAGAGACCTACGAGCAGTACTTC. Its protein is CASSPRATETYEQYF.

This clonotype was seen only a few times. V and J are TRBV7-8 and TRBJ2-7; 10 bases are shared with TRBD2. Germline V lookup: CDR1 SGHVS, CDR2 FQNEAQ. The CDR3 contains 16 residues. V gave up 3 bases and J gave up 2 bases; unmatched junction bases: 7. The DNA for the CDR3 is TGTGCCAGCAGCTTGGGGGGTAGCGGGGGGACCTACGAGCAGTACTTC. Translated: CASSLGGSGGTYEQYF.

This clonotype came up many times. V gene TRBV12-3 or TRBV12-4 combines with J gene TRBJ2-7; D is possibly TRBD1 (6 bases). This CDR3 spans 16 amino acids. The germline V and J ends were trimmed by 5 bases and 4 bases, with 21 bases remaining between them. CDR3 in amino acids: CASSPNLRTDKYEQYF. The CDR3 bases are TGTGCCAGCAGTCCAAACCTGAGGACAGACAAGTACGAGCAGTACTTC.

The V call is TRBV24-1, the J call TRBJ2-2; 7 positions match TRBD1. This CDR3 is built from 16 residues. V lost 0 bases to trimming and J lost 7 bases; unmatched junction nucleotides: 7. Per the germline V gene, CDR1 is KGHDR and CDR2 is SFDVKD. The CDR3 DNA follows: TGTGCCACCAGTGATTTGCCCACAGGGGTCGGCGGGGAGCTGTTTTTT. It specifies CATSDLPTGVGGELFF.

The gene calls are TRBV29-1 and TRBJ2-7; 7 nucleotides line up with TRBD2. CDR1 is SQVTM, CDR2 ANQGSEA, per germline. V dropped 6 bases and J dropped 3; count of bases not matched to a gene: 8. This CDR3 region has 13 residues. The CDR3 loop is CSVELGGNYEQYF. Written as DNA, the CDR3 is TGCAGCGTGGAGCTGGGGGGGAACTACGAGCAGTACTTC.

This clonotype was observed a few times. The DNA for the CDR3 is TGTGCCAGCAGGCAAACAGGGGGCCACGAGCAGTACTTC. Translated, it gives CASRQTGGHEQYF. V is TRBV14 and J is TRBJ2-7; 9 bases agree with TRBD1. Germline V gives CDR1 SGHDN, CDR2 FVKESK. V dropped 6 bases and J dropped 5; count of bases not matched to a gene: 5. The CDR3 length is 13 residues.

The CDR3 protein is CASSLGPGVGETQYF. Here the CDR3 DNA reads TGTGCCAGCAGCTTAGGGCCCGGCGTTGGAGAGACCCAGTACTTC. This chain links TRBV7-2 with TRBJ2-5; D remains unclear. CDR3 size: 15 residues. Germline V lookup: CDR1 SGHTA, CDR2 FQGNSA. Trimming cost V 1 base and J 4 bases, with 13 bases left between them.

The sample holds many counts of this clonotype. V and J are TRBV27 and TRBJ2-3; 8 nucleotides align to TRBD2. The CDR3 length is 17 residues. Trimming at V came to 2 bases and at J to 0 bases, leaving 7 bases not matched to a gene. The germline CDR1 and CDR2 sequences are MNHEY and SMNVEV (reference sequence). The CDR3 region is CASSLRGGQTSTDTQYF. For the CDR3, the DNA is TGTGCCAGCAGTTTACGGGGGGGGCAAACTAGCACAGATACGCAGTATTTT.

This clonotype was detected a few times. The CDR3 protein is CASSARDRSGELFF. In DNA, the CDR3 is TGTGCCAGCAGCGCCAGGGACCGCTCGGGAGAGCTGTTTTTT. V and J are TRBV9 and TRBJ2-2, with D perhaps TRBD1 or TRBD2 (5 bases each). CDR1 is SGDLS, CDR2 YYNGEE, per germline. The CDR3 contains 14 residues. Deletions cut 3 bases from V and 11 bases from J, with 17 bases between. Filled out from reference TRBV9 and TRBJ2-2, the complete variable domain reads DSGVTQTPKHLITATGQRVTLRCSPRSGDLSVYWYQQSLDQGLQFLIQYYNGEERAKGNILERFSAQQFPDLHSELNLSSLELGDSALYFCASSARDRSGELFFGEGSRLTVL.

This clonotype turned up a few times. The chain employs TRBV7-2 and TRBJ2-3; D may be TRBD2 (6 bases). Trimming left V 0 bases short and J 6 bases short, with 10 bases between. The V gene's germline CDR1 is SGHTA and CDR2 FQGNSA. There are 14 residues in the CDR3. For the CDR3, the DNA is TGTGCCAGCAGCTTAGCGCCGGGGGACGATACGCAGTATTTT. As protein: CASSLAPGDDTQYF.

V usage is TRBV25-1 and J usage is TRBJ2-7, with 8 bases lining up with TRBD1. V was pared by 6 bases and J by 5 bases, with 12 bases of the junction left unmatched. The CDR3 covers 15 residues. The germline gives CDR1 MGHDK, CDR2 SYGVNS. CDR3 coding DNA: TGTGCCAGCAGACCCCGACAGGGGTGGTGGAACGAGCAGTACTTC. Amino acid sequence: CASRPRQGWWNEQYF.

This clonotype came up once. CDR3 region: CASSQRGGTTDTQYF. CDR3 bases: TGTGCCAGCAGCCAGCGGGGGGGAACCACAGATACGCAGTATTTT. The V and J genes are TRBV9 and TRBJ2-3; 10 bases match TRBD2. This CDR3 contains 15 residues. Germline V gives CDR1 SGDLS, CDR2 YYNGEE. The J segment lost 2 bases and the V segment lost 4 bases, leaving 4 bases of the junction unmatched.

V usage is TRBV4-1 and J usage is TRBJ2-4; TRBD2 aligns across 11 bases. This CDR3 is built from 17 residues. Per the germline V gene, CDR1 is MGHRA and CDR2 is YSYEKL. V trimming: 0 bases; J trimming: 6 bases; junction bases outside the gene matches: 7. CDR3 amino acids: CASSQDSGGVRGNIQYF. The DNA for the CDR3 is TGCGCCAGCAGCCAAGATAGCGGGGGGGTGCGGGGAAACATTCAGTACTTC.

This clonotype was counted only a few times. The V gene is TRBV12-3 or TRBV12-4, the J gene TRBJ2-7; TRBD1 might be the D (6 bases). The CDR3 is 15 residues long. The V end was cut by 4 bases, the J end by 7 bases, with 20 bases between. CDR3 sequence reads: CASSSPAGEIPEQYF. CDR3 nucleotide sequence: TGTGCCAGCAGTTCCCCGGCAGGGGAGATTCCGGAGCAGTACTTC.

This clonotype appeared a few times. The chain links TRBV20-1 to TRBJ2-7; 7 nucleotides line up with TRBD1. The CDR3 runs 19 residues. CDR1 is DFQATT and CDR2 is SNEGSKA in the germline V gene (reference sequence). Losses at the gene ends were 0 bases for V and 5 bases for J; bases not matched to a gene: 22. CDR3 nucleotide sequence: TGCAGTGCTAGAGATTACGGAGGTAGGGGGCTAGAAAACAGAAACGAGCAGTACTTC. This codes for CSARDYGGRGLENRNEQYF.

This clonotype was seen a few times. The chain combines TRBV29-1 with TRBJ2-1; 7 bases line up with TRBD1. The CDR3 consists of 12 residues. V lost 4 bases and J lost 7; bases outside the gene matches: 4. CDR1 and CDR2 (germline): SQVTM, ANQGSEA. CDR3 protein: CSVVTGNNEQFF. As DNA, the CDR3 is TGCAGCGTTGTGACAGGGAATAATGAGCAGTTCTTC.